This is a list of T cell receptor beta chains from one sample in a study of post-analysis software for immune sequencing data. TCRdb reprocessed the PCR reads via MiXCR and lists one record per CDR3 protein. The sample consists of approximately 570,000 distinct CDR3 sequences, around 47% of them appearing once. The source material was blood. The receptors were gathered from a girl aged 10-17 years with multiple sclerosis. The CDR3 runs from the conserved cysteine through the conserved F or W. Fields, in order: CDR3 length, V gene, J gene, D gene, clone size, CDR3 DNA, CDR3 protein. D genes are given only for firm matches. Not all rows give a size; the values are once, few, many and, for expanded clones, a class.

CDR3 length: 13; V gene: TRBV29-1; J gene: TRBJ2-3; D gene: -; clone size: -; CDR3 DNA: TGCAGCGTTGAACCTAGCGACACAGATACGCAGTATTTT; CDR3 protein: CSVEPSDTDTQYF
CDR3 length: 14; V gene: TRBV7-8; J gene: TRBJ2-3; D gene: -; clone size: -; CDR3 DNA: TGTGCCAGCTTACCCGGGGTGGTAGAGGATACGCAGTATTTT; CDR3 protein: CASLPGVVEDTQYF
CDR3 length: 15; V gene: TRBV4-1; J gene: TRBJ2-5; D gene: -; clone size: -; CDR3 DNA: TGCGCCAGCAGCCAAGAATCTAGCCGCAAAGAGACCCAGTACTTC; CDR3 protein: CASSQESSRKETQYF
CDR3 length: 15; V gene: TRBV20-1; J gene: TRBJ2-1; D gene: TRBD2; clone size: -; CDR3 DNA: TGCAGTGCTAGGGGGGGACTAGCGTACTACAATGAGCAGTTCTTC; CDR3 protein: CSARGGLAYYNEQFF
CDR3 length: 14; V gene: TRBV13; J gene: TRBJ2-7; D gene: -; clone size: few; CDR3 DNA: TGTGCCAGCAGCCCGGACGGGCCCTCCTACGAGCAGTACTTC; CDR3 protein: CASSPDGPSYEQYF
CDR3 length: 13; V gene: TRBV12-3/TRBV12-4; J gene: TRBJ1-2; D gene: -; clone size: few; CDR3 DNA: TGTGCCAGCATCCAAAGAGGGGTTTATGGCTACACCTTC; CDR3 protein: CASIQRGVYGYTF
CDR3 length: 16; V gene: TRBV6-4; J gene: TRBJ1-2; D gene: -; clone size: -; CDR3 DNA: TGTGCCAGCACCCAGTTGCGGGGGGTAATTAACTATGGCTACACCTTC; CDR3 protein: CASTQLRGVINYGYTF
CDR3 length: 13; V gene: TRBV29-1; J gene: TRBJ2-5; D gene: -; clone size: many; CDR3 DNA: TGCAGCGCCAGGGCAGGAGGGGAAGAGACCCAGTACTTC; CDR3 protein: CSARAGGEETQYF
CDR3 length: 16; V gene: TRBV10-1; J gene: TRBJ2-3; D gene: TRBD2; clone size: -; CDR3 DNA: TGCGCCAGCAGTGACCCGAGCGGGAGTGGCGCAGATACGCAGTATTTT; CDR3 protein: CASSDPSGSGADTQYF
CDR3 length: 16; V gene: TRBV6-6; J gene: TRBJ1-5; D gene: -; clone size: -; CDR3 DNA: TGTGCCAGCAGTTACCCAAGAGCCGGGATTAATCAGCCCCAGCATTTT; CDR3 protein: CASSYPRAGINQPQHF
CDR3 length: 15; V gene: TRBV12-3/TRBV12-4; J gene: TRBJ2-1; D gene: TRBD2; clone size: -; CDR3 DNA: TGTGCCAGCAGCATCGGACTAGCGGGAGTGGGTGAGCAGTTCTTC; CDR3 protein: CASSIGLAGVGEQFF
CDR3 length: 13; V gene: TRBV6-1; J gene: TRBJ1-1; D gene: -; clone size: -; CDR3 DNA: TGTGCCAGCGGTCGGGGGCTCGACACTGAAGCTTTCTTT; CDR3 protein: CASGRGLDTEAFF
CDR3 length: 13; V gene: TRBV11-1; J gene: TRBJ2-3; D gene: -; clone size: -; CDR3 DNA: TGTGCCAGCAAGACTTATAAGGCAGATACGCAGTATTTT; CDR3 protein: CASKTYKADTQYF
CDR3 length: 13; V gene: TRBV6-2/TRBV6-3; J gene: TRBJ2-7; D gene: TRBD1; clone size: -; CDR3 DNA: TGTGCCAGCACCGGGACAGGGCGCTACGAGCAGTACTTC; CDR3 protein: CASTGTGRYEQYF
CDR3 length: 16; V gene: TRBV20-1; J gene: TRBJ2-1; D gene: TRBD1; clone size: -; CDR3 DNA: TGCAGTGCTACAGCCGGGGACAGGGGGACCTACAATGAGCAGTTCTTC; CDR3 protein: CSATAGDRGTYNEQFF